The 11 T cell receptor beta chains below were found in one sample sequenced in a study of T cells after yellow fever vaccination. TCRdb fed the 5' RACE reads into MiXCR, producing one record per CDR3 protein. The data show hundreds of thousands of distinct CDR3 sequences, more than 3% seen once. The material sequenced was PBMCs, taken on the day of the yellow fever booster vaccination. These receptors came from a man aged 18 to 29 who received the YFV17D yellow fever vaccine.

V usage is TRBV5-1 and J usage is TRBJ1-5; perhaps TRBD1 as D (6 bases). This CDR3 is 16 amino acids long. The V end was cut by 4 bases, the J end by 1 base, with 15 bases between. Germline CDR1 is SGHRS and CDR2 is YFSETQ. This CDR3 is CASSVGGLWSNQPQHF. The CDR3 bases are TGCGCCAGCAGCGTGGGGGGCCTCTGGAGCAATCAGCCCCAGCATTTT.

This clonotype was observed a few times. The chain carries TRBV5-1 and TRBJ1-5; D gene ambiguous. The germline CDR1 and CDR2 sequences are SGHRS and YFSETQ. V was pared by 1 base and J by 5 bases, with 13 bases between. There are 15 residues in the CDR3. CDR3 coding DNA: TGCGCCAGCAGCTTGCAGCCAGGACGAGATCAGCCCCAGCATTTT. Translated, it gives CASSLQPGRDQPQHF.

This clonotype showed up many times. The DNA for the CDR3 is TGTGCCAGCAGCCACAGCGGGGGCCCCGTCCGGGGAGGGTTCTTC. Translated: CASSHSGGPVRGGFF. The chain joins TRBV11-2 to TRBJ2-1; 8 bases are a match to TRBD2. This CDR3 comprises 15 residues. The ends lost 5 bases at V and 15 bases at J; junction bases unmatched: 18. CDR1 is SGHAT, CDR2 FQNNGV, per germline.

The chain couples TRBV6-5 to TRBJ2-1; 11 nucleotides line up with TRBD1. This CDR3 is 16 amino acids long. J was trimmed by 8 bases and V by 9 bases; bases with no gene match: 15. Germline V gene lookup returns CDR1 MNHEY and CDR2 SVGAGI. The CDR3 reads CASSPERTGGVYEQFF. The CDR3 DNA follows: TGTGCCAGTAGTCCCGAACGGACAGGGGGCGTTTATGAGCAGTTCTTC.

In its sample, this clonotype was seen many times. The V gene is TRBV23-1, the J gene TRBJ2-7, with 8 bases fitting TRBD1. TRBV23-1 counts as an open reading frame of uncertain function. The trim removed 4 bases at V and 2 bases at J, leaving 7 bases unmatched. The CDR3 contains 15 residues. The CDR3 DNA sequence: TGCGCCAGCAGTCTATGGGACAGGTTGGCCTACGAGCAGTACGTC. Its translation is CASSLWDRLAYEQYV.

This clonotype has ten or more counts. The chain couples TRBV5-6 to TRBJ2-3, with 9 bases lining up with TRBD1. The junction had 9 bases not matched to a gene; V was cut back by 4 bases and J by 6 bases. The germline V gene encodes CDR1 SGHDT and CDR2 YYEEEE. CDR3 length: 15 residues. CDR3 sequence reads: CASSHPDRGDDTQYF. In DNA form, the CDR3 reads TGTGCCAGCAGCCACCCGGACAGGGGAGACGATACGCAGTATTTT.

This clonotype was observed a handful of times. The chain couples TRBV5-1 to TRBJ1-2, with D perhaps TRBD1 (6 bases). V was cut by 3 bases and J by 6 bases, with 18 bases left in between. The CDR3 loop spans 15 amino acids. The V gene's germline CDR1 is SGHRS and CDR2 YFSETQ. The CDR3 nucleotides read TGCGCCAGCAGCTCCCTGGGGACACCCGGGAATGGCTACACCTTC. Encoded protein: CASSSLGTPGNGYTF.

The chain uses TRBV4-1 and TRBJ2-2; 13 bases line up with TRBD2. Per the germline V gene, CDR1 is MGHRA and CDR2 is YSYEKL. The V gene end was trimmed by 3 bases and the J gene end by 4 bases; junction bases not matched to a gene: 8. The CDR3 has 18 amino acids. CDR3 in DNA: TGCGCCAGCAGCCACGGACCCGGGACTAGCGGGGCCACCGGGGAGCTGTTTTTT. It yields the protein CASSHGPGTSGATGELFF.

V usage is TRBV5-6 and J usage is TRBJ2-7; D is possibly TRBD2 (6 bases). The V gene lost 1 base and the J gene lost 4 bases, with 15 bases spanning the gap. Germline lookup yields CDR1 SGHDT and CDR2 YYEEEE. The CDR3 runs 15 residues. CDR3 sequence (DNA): TGTGCCAGCAGCTTGTTTTGGAGGGGCAAGTACGAGCAGTACGTC. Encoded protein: CASSLFWRGKYEQYV.

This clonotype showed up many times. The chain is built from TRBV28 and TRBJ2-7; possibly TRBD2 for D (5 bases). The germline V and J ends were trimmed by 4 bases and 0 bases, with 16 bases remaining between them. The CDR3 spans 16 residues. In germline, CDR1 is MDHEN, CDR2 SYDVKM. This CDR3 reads CASSWVRADLSYEQYF. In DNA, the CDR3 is TGTGCCAGCAGTTGGGTTCGAGCGGACCTCTCCTACGAGCAGTACTTC.

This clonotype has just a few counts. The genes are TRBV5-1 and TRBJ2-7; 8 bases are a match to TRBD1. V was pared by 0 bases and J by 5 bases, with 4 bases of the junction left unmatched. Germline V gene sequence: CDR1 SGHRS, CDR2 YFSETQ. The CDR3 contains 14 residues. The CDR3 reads CASSLATGVDEQYF. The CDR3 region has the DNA TGCGCCAGCAGCTTGGCGACAGGGGTCGACGAGCAGTACTTC.